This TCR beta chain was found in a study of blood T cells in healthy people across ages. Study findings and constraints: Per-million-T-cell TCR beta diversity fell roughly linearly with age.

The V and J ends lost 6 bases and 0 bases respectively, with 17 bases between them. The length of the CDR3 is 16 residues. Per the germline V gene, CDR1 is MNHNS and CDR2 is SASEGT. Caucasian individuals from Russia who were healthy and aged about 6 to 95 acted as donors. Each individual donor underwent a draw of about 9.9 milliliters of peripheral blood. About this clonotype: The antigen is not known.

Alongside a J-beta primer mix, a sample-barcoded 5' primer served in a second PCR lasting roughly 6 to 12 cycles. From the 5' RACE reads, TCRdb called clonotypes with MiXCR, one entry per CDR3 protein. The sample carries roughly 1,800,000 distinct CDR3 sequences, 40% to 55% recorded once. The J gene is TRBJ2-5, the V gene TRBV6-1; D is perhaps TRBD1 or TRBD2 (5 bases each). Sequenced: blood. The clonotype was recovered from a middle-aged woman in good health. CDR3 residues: CASSLRGIRYQETQYF. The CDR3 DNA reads TGTGCCAGCAGCCTGAGGGGAATACGGTACCAAGAGACCCAGTACTTC.